This TCR beta chain was recorded in a study of cytomegalovirus exposure and HLA in healthy donors. Healthy bone marrow donors supplied every sample. Study findings and constraints: With later analysis, a missense DCLRE1C variant became linked to TCR beta V- and J-gene trimming. An analysis was carried out later, and it reportedly showed fewer N-insertions in an Asian-associated ancestry cluster than the approximately 670-donor mean.

Amplification used 60 Vbeta primers and 13 Jbeta primers. Some clones are missing from TCRdb's copy, which holds only in-frame ones; the method was immunoSEQ multiplex PCR. The table shows 100,000 to 150,000 clones, with 76% occurring only once. V lost 3 bases and J lost 5, with 8 bases in between. The CDR3 totals 12 residues. The germline V gene has CDR1 SGHTA and CDR2 FQGTGA. With regard to this clone: Its matching antigen is unknown.

Sequenced input: PBMCs. This clonotype originated in a man aged 45-65 years in good health and CMV-seronegative. The V and J genes are TRBV7-3 and TRBJ2-7, with D perhaps matching TRBD2 (6 bases). CDR3 in DNA: TGTGCCAGCAGCTTGGAGGGACACGAGCAGTACTTC. Translating gives CASSLEGHEQYF.